These T cell receptor delta chains were read from a single sample in a study of gamma-delta T cells after stem cell transplantation. TCRdb re-analyzed the RT-PCR reads via CATT. The sample has 11,000 or so delta-chain clones; 38% are singletons. The material sequenced was gamma-delta T cells. The receptors were gathered from a human donor. It is not recorded whose cells these are; they may come from a transplant donor. Both conserved end residues are part of each CDR3. D genes are given only for firm matches. Clone size is stated in some rows and not others, as once, few, many or a class when expanded.

J gene	V gene	clone size	D gene	CDR3 DNA	CDR3 protein
TRDJ1	TRDV2	few	.	TGTGCCTGTGACACCGAAAAGTGGGGGCTGGCCACCGATAAACTCATCTTT	CACDTEKWGLATDKLIF
TRDJ1	TRDV1	.	TRDD3	TGTGCTCTTGGTAACTCTAAATACTGGGGGATACTCTACGATAAACTCATCTTT	CALGNSKYWGILYDKLIF
TRDJ1	TRDV2	.	TRDD3	TGTGCCTGTGACACCGGATTTACTGGGGGTTACGCGAGGAAACTCATCTTT	CACDTGFTGGYARKLIF
TRDJ1	TRDV1	.	.	TGTGCTCTTGGGGCCGATACGCCTTACACCGATAAACTCATCTTT	CALGADTPYTDKLIF
TRDJ1	TRDV1	few	TRDD3	TGTGCTCTTTCCCCGTTTGGAAACTGGGGGGTCCCTCCTTACACCGATAAACTCATCTTT	CALSPFGNWGVPPYTDKLIF
TRDJ1	TRDV1	few	.	TGTGCTCTTGGGGAACTGGGGTATTCCTACAGGACTGGGAACACCGATAAACTCATCTTT	CALGELGYSYRTGNTDKLIF
TRDJ2	TRDV2	medium-sized	TRDD3	TGTGCCTGTGACACCGCAACGACCTTACTGGGGGATCAAGCGACAGCACAACTCTTCTTT	CACDTATTLLGDQATAQLFF
TRDJ1	TRDV1	.	TRDD3	TGTGCTCTTGGGGAGATCTTCCCCTCTTACTGGGGGATAGCCCCCTACACCGATAAACTCATCTTT	CALGEIFPSYWGIAPYTDKLIF
TRDJ1	TRDV2	.	TRDD3	TGTGCCTGTAGGCTGGGGGACACCCAGACAGCAAAACTCATCTTT	CACRLGDTQTAKLIF
TRDJ1	TRDV3	.	TRDD3	TGTGCCTTTAGGGGCCAACTGGGGGATACAATATTCTTCAATAAACTCATCTTT	CAFRGQLGDTIFFNKLIF
TRDJ1	TRDV2	few	TRDD3	TGTGCCTGTGACACCCGCCCACTGCCGGGGATACGCTCTCCTCCTTACACCGATAAACTCATCTTT	CACDTRPLPGIRSPPYTDKLIF
TRDJ1	TRDV3	.	.	TGCGCCTTTGGTTGGGGCGGGTTGTACACCGATAAACTCATCTTT	CAFGWGGLYTDKLIF
TRDJ1	TRDV2	medium-sized	TRDD3	TGTGCCTGTGACGCGATGCAGAGGGGGATATCCGATAAACTCATCTTT	CACDAMQRGISDKLIF
TRDJ1	TRDV1	few	TRDD3	TGTGCTCTTGGGGAACTGAGAACGTTGCTGGGGGCCGATAAACTCATCTTT	CALGELRTLLGADKLIF
TRDJ1	TRDV3	few	.	TGTGCCTCGAAGGAACGCAAGGCCGATAAACTCATCTTT	CASKERKADKLIF
TRDJ1	TRDV1	few	TRDD3	TGTGCTCTTGGGGGTCCCATAAACTCGCGTTGGGGGATACGCGATAAACTCATCTTT	CALGGPINSRWGIRDKLIF
TRDJ2	TRDV1	.	TRDD3	TGTGCTATTGGGGACCACGGGACGAAACCTTACTGGGGGATAGGGGGTCGGTGGACAGCACAACTCTTCTTT	CAIGDHGTKPYWGIGGRWTAQLFF
TRDJ1	TRDV1	.	.	TGTGCTCTTGGGGAACTCGCCATCGCCACCGATAAACTCATCTTT	CALGELAIATDKLIF
TRDJ3	TRDV2	few	.	TGTGCCTGTGACACTCTTTCAACCAACCCCTGGGACACCCGACAGATGTTTTTC	CACDTLSTNPWDTRQMFF
TRDJ1	TRDV2	.	.	TGTGCCTGTGATCTATTATTCCTTACACGGGATAAGTACACCGATAACCTCATCTTT	CACDLLFLTRDKYTDNLIF
TRDJ1	TRDV1	few	TRDD3	TGTGCTCTTGGGTCCCCCGTGTCGGCCTTCCACATTCCACCGACTGGGGGATACGCGAAACTCATCTTT	CALGSPVSAFHIPPTGGYAKLIF
TRDJ1	TRDV3	.	.	TGTGCCTTTCGGGATTCCTGTTACACCGATAAACTCATCTTT	CAFRDSCYTDKLIF
TRDJ1	TRAV29/DV5	few	.	TGTGCAGCAAGCGCGTTCCCCTCATACACCGATAAACTCATCTTT	CAASAFPSYTDKLIF
TRDJ1	TRDV2	medium-sized	TRDD3	TGTGCCTGTGACACCGCGTTACTGGGGGATATTGAACTCATCTTT	CACDTALLGDIELIF
TRDJ1	TRAV29/DV5	medium-sized	.	TGTGCAGCAAGTGGCTCCCTCCTACCTGTACTGGGTATCAAACTCATCTTT	CAASGSLLPVLGIKLIF
TRDJ1	TRDV1	.	.	TGTGCTCTTGGGGACCCCGGCCTTACGCGGGATAACACCTTAGAGACCCCAAGATACGCCTTTTCGATAATTTACACCGATAAACTCATCTTT	CALGDPGLTRDNTLETPRYAFSIIYTDKLIF
TRDJ2	TRDV1	few	.	TGTGCTCTTGGGGAACTCCCAAACTCCTATGGGGGGCTAGAGCACGTTTTTCGTAATGATGCCTGTGGTAGTGCTTTGACAGCACAACTCTTCTTT	CALGELPNSYGGLEHVFRNDACGSALTAQLFF
TRDJ1	TRDV1	.	.	TGTGCTATTGGGACCATTCCCCTCAACACCGATAAACTCATCTTT	CAIGTIPLNTDKLIF
TRDJ1	TRDV1	.	TRDD3	TGTGCTCTTGGGGAATTTGCACTGGGGGATACTTTGAACACCGATAAACTCATCTTT	CALGEFALGDTLNTDKLIF
TRDJ1	TRDV3	few	TRDD3	TGTGCCTATTCTCTCCTGTACTGGGGGTTCCGGTACACCGATAAACTCATCTTT	CAYSLLYWGFRYTDKLIF
TRDJ1	TRDV1	once	TRDD2	TGTGCTCTTGGGGAAGGTACACCTTCCCTTCCTACCGATAAACTCATCTTT	CALGEGTPSLPTDKLIF
TRDJ4	TRDV1	.	.	TGTGCTATTGGGGAATGGGGCTCCTACGACGATTGGATAGGCAGAACCCTGATCTTT	CAIGEWGSYDDWIGRTLIF
TRDJ1	TRAV29/DV5	medium-sized	TRDD3	TGTGCAGCGATTGAAAAAGCAGCTCCTACAGTCCCCGTACTGGGGGACACCGATAAACTCATCTTT	CAAIEKAAPTVPVLGDTDKLIF
TRDJ4	TRDV1	.	.	TGTGCTCTTGGGAACTCCCTACGTGGCCCTCCTGGGATGACAGGACCCCTGATCTTT	CALGNSLRGPPGMTGPLIF
TRDJ1	TRDV3	.	TRDD3	TGTGCCTTTTACCCCGGAGGTGGGGGATACGGAATAAGGCAAGGCGATAAACTCATCTTT	CAFYPGGGGYGIRQGDKLIF
TRDJ3	TRDV2	.	TRDD3	TGTGCCTGTGACACCGTTTCTGGGGGTTACAGCTCCTGGGACACCCGACAGATGTTTTTC	CACDTVSGGYSSWDTRQMFF
TRDJ1	TRDV3	few	TRDD3	TGTGCCTTTAGCGAACGTCGGCCCTTCTATGTGGGGGATACGGAGGACGATAAACTCATCTTT	CAFSERRPFYVGDTEDDKLIF
TRDJ1	TRDV1	.	TRDD3	TGTGCTCTTGGGGGGAAGTCTTCCTACGGGGGGATACGCGCCACAGGCACCGATAAACTCATCTTT	CALGGKSSYGGIRATGTDKLIF
TRDJ1	TRDV1	few	TRDD3	TGTGCTCTTGGGATTTATCCGTCCCTTAGTCTGGGGGCGTTCGATAAACTCATCTTT	CALGIYPSLSLGAFDKLIF
TRDJ2	TRDV1	.	.	TGTGCTCTTGGGGATCCACTTAAAAAGACAGCACAACTCTTCTTT	CALGDPLKKTAQLFF
TRDJ1	TRDV3	few	.	TGTGCCTTTAGGGGTCGAGTTCGCTATAATAGTCGCGGATTAGTCCACAAACTCATCTTT	CAFRGRVRYNSRGLVHKLIF
TRDJ1	TRDV3	.	.	TGTGCCTTTACACTCGTACACGAGTACACCTATACACTCATCTTT	CAFTLVHEYTYTLIF
TRDJ1	TRDV2	.	TRDD3	TGTGCCTGTGACCACTGGGGGATACTACGTACCGATAAACTCATCTTT	CACDHWGILRTDKLIF
TRDJ1	TRDV1	.	TRDD3	TGTGCTCTTGGCACCACGTACTGGGGGATCGTAGGGACCGATGAACTCATCTTT	CALGTTYWGIVGTDELIF
TRDJ1	TRDV1	.	.	TGTGCTCTTTCTGCTGGGGCCCTCACGGGCGATAAACTCATCTTT	CALSAGALTGDKLIF
TRDJ1	TRDV1	.	TRDD3	TGTGCTCTTGGGGAACTTAATATCCTGGTCTGGGGGAAAAAACTCATCTTT	CALGELNILVWGKKLIF
TRDJ1	TRDV1	.	TRDD3	TGTGCTCTTGGGGAACCCCGACATTCGTTACTGGGGGATACCGATAAACTCATCTTT	CALGEPRHSLLGDTDKLIF
TRDJ2	TRDV1	few	.	TGTGCTCTTGGGGAACTGGGCCTGGCGGACTGGGTAACACAACTCTTCTTT	CALGELGLADWVTQLFF
TRDJ1	TRDV1	.	.	TGTGCTCTTGGAGAACCCTTCGTCCGTACCGATAAACTCATCTTT	CALGEPFVRTDKLIF
TRDJ2	TRDV3	.	TRDD3	TGTGCCTTTAATAATAGGGGGGTGGGGGATCACCTACATACAGCACAACTCTTCTTT	CAFNNRGVGDHLHTAQLFF
TRDJ3	TRDV2	few	.	TGTGCCTGTGACACCGTCTCCTGGGACACCCGACAGATGTTTTTC	CACDTVSWDTRQMFF
TRDJ1	TRDV1	few	TRDD3	TGTGCTCTAAAACCCCCTACAGGATCTGGGGGTCGTTACACCGATAAACTCATCTTT	CALKPPTGSGGRYTDKLIF
TRDJ1	TRDV2	few	.	TGTGCCTACCCGTCTGGGGACGACCCTAAACTCATCTTT	CAYPSGDDPKLIF
TRDJ1	TRDV1	.	TRDD2	TGTGCTCTTGGGAATCTTCCTACTCGGGGATTCAACACCGATAAACTCATCTTT	CALGNLPTRGFNTDKLIF
TRDJ1	TRDV1	few	TRDD2	TGTGCTCTTGGGGATCACCTTCCTACGTGGGGGGGCGGAATTAAACTCATCTTT	CALGDHLPTWGGGIKLIF
TRDJ1	TRDV1	few	TRDD3	TGTGCTCTCCGAGCTCCGGGACTGGGGGATACGCCTTACGCCGATAAACTCATCTTT	CALRAPGLGDTPYADKLIF
TRDJ1	TRDV2	.	.	TGTGCCTGTGACACCGGGGGAGATGTGGGATCACAGACCGATAAACTCATCTTT	CACDTGGDVGSQTDKLIF
TRDJ1	TRDV1	.	TRDD3	TGTGCTCTTGGGGAAAGGTTCGACTGGGGGATACGTTACACCGATAAGCTCATCTTT	CALGERFDWGIRYTDKLIF
TRDJ1	TRDV3	.	.	TGTGCCTCGTCTTGTTGCGACACCGATAAACTCATCTTT	CASSCCDTDKLIF